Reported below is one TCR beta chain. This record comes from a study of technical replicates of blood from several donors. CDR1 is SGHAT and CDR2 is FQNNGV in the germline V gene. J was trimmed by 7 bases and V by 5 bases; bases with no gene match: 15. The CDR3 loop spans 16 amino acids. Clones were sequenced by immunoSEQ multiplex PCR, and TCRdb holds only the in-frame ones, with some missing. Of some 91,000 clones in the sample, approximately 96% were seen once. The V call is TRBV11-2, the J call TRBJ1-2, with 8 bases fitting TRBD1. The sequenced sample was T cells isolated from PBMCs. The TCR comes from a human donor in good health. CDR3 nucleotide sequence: TGTGCCAGCAGCAAATCAGGGGGCGGTGAAGGAAGTGGCTACACCTTC. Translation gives CASSKSGGGEGSGYTF. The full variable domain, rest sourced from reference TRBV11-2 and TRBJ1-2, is EAGVAQSPRYKIIEKRQSVAFWCNPISGHATLYWYQQILGQGPKLLIQFQNNGVVDDSQLPKDRFSAERLKGVDSTLKIQPAKLEDSAVYLCASSKSGGGEGSGYTFGSGTRLTVV.